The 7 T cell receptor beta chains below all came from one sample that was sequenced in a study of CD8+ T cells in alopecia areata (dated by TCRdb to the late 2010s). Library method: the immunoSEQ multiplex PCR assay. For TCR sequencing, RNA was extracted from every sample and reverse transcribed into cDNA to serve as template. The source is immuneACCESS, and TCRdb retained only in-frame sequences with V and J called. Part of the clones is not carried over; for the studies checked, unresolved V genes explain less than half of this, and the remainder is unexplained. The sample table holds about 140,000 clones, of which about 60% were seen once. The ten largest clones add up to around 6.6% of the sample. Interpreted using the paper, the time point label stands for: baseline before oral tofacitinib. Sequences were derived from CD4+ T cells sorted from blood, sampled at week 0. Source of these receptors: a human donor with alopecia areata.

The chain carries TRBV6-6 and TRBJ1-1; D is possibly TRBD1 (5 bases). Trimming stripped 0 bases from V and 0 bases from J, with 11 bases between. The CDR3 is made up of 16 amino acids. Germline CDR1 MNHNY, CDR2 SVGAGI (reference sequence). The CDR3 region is CASSYSSGTVNTEAFF. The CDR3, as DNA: TGTGCCAGCAGTTACTCGTCCGGGACCGTGAACACTGAAGCTTTCTTT.

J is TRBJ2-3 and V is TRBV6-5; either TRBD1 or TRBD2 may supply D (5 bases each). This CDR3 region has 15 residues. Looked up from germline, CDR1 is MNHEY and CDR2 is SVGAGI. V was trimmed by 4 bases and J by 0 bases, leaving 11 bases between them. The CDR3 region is CASSSGTDSTDTQYF. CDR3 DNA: TGTGCCAGCAGTTCCGGGACGGACAGCACAGATACGCAGTATTTT.

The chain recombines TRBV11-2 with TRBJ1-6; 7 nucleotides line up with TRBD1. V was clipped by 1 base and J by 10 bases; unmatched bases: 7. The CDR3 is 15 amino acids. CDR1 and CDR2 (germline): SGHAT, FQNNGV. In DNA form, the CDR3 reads TGTGCCAGCAGCTTAGGAGGGACAGACTACTCACCCCTCCACTTT. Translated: CASSLGGTDYSPLHF.

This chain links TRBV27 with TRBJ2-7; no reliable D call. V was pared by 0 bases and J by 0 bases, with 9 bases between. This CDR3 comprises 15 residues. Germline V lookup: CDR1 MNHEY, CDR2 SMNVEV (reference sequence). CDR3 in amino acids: CASSLSGRFSYEQYF. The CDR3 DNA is TGTGCCAGCAGTTTATCTGGACGGTTCTCCTACGAGCAGTACTTC.

The DNA for the CDR3 is TGTGCCAGCAGTTCCGGGACGGTCCAAGAGACCCAGTACTTC. This codes for CASSSGTVQETQYF. V and J are TRBV6-5 and TRBJ2-5; D assignment may be TRBD1 or TRBD2 (5 bases each). CDR3 size: 14 residues. Germline-derived CDR1 and CDR2 are MNHEY and SVGAGI. Trimming left V 4 bases short and J 1 base short, with 10 bases between.

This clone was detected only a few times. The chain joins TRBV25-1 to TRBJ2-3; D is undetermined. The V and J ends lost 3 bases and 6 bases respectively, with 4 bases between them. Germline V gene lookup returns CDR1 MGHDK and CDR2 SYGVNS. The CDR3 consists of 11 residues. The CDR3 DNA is TGTGCCAGCAGTGATCGCGATACGCAGTATTTT. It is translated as CASSDRDTQYF. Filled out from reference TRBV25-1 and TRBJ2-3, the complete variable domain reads EADIYQTPRYLVIGTGKKITLECSQTMGHDKMYWYQQDPGMELHLIHYSYGVNSTEKGDLSSESTVSRIRTEHFPLTLESARPSHTSQYLCASSDRDTQYFGPGTRLTVL.

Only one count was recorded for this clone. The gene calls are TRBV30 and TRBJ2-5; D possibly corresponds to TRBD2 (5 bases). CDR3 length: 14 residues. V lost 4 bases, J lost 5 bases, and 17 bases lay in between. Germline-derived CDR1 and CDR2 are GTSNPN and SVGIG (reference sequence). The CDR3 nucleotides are TGTGCCTGGACCTCCCGGGGAAGTGGGGAGACCCAGTACTTC. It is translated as CAWTSRGSGETQYF.